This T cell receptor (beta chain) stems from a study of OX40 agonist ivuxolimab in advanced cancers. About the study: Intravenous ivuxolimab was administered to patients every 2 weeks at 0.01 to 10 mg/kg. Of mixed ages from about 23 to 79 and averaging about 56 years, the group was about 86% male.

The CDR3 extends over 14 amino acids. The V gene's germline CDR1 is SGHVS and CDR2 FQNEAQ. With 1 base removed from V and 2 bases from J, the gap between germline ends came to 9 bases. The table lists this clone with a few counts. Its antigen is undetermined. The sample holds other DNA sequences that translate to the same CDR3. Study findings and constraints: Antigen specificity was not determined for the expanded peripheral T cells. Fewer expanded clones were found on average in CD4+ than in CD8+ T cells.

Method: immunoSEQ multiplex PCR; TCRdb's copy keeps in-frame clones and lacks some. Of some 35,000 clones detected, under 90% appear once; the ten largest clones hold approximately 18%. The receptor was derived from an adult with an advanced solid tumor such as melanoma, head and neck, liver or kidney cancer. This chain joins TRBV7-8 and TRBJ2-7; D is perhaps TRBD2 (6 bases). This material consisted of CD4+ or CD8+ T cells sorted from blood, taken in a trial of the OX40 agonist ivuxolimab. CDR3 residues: CASSLGGVAYEQYF. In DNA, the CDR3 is TGTGCCAGCAGCTTAGGCGGGGTTGCCTACGAGCAGTACTTC.